Sequencing of this TCR beta chain was carried out in a study of T cells in Graves' hyperthyroidism and ophthalmopathy. Amplified TCR beta CDR3 regions came from RNA transcripts. The TCR CDR3 was amplified in a first-round RT-PCR using the HTBI primer set. TCRdb independently ran MiXCR on the multiplex PCR reads; one entry per CDR3 protein. The table shows about 840,000 distinct CDR3 sequences, with 38% occurring only once. Study-wide results and caveats: Progression to ophthalmopathy was predicted a median of roughly seven months early. Blood also held most thyroid clonotypes expanded beyond 0.001.

Recently diagnosed hyperthyroidism of less than 2 months' duration affected patients aged 18 to 65. Based on clinical symptoms, serum thyroxine and TRAb, thyroid ultrasound and orbital computed tomography, diagnoses were reached. A remark on this clonotype: The antigen remains undetermined.

Specimen: blood. The source of this sequence is a man younger than 35 with Graves' hyperthyroidism.

This CDR3 is CASSLIGGGVEQYF. The DNA of the CDR3 is TGTGCCAGCAGTTTAATCGGGGGAGGCGTCGAGCAGTACTTC. The chain employs TRBV12-3 or TRBV12-4 and TRBJ2-7, with D perhaps TRBD2 (6 bases). The CDR3 consists of 14 residues. V lost 2 bases and J 6 bases, leaving 14 bases between the germline ends.